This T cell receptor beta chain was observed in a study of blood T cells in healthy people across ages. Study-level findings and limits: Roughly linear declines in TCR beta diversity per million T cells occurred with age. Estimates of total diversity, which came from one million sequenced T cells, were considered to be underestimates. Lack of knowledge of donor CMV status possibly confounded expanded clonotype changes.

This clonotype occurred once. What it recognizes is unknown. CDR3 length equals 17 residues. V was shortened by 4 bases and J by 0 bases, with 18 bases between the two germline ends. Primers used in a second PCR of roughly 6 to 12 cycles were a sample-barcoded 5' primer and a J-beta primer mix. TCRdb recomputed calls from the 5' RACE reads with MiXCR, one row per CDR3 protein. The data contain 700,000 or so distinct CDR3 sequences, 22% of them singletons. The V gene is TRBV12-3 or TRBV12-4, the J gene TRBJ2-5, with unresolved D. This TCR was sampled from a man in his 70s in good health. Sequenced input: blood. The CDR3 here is CASSSLRKGPYQETQYF. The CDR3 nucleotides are TGTGCCAGCAGTTCCCTCCGCAAAGGTCCCTACCAAGAGACCCAGTACTTC.